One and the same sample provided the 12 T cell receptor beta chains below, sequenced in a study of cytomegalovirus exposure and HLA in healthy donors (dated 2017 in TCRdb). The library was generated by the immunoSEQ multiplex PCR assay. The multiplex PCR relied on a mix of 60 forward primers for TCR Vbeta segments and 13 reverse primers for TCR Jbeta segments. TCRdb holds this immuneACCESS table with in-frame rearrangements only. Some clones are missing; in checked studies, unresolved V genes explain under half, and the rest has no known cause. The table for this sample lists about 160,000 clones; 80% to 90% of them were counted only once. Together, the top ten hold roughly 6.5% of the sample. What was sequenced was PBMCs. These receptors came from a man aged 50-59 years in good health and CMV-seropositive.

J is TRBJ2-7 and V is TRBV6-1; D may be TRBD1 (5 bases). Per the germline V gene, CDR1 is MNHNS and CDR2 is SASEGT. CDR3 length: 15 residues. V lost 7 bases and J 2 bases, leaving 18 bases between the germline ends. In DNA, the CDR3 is TGTGCCAGCAAGACCTTGGGGCAGGGAACCTACGAGCAGTACTTC. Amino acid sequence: CASKTLGQGTYEQYF.

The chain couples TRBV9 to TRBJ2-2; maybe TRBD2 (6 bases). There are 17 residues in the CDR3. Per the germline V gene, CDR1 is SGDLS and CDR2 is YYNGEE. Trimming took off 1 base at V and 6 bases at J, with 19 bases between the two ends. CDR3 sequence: CASSVTPQGGLAGELFF. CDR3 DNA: TGTGCCAGCAGCGTAACCCCTCAAGGAGGGTTGGCCGGGGAGCTGTTTTTT.

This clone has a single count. The DNA of the CDR3 is TGCGCCAGCAGTGACTCCGGGACAGACAATGAGCAGTTCTTC. It yields the protein CASSDSGTDNEQFF. The V call is TRBV10-2, the J call TRBJ2-1, with 7 bases matching TRBD1. Per germline, CDR1 WSHSY and CDR2 SAAADI. Unmatched junction bases numbered 4, after V lost 3 bases and J lost 5 bases. The CDR3 runs 14 residues.

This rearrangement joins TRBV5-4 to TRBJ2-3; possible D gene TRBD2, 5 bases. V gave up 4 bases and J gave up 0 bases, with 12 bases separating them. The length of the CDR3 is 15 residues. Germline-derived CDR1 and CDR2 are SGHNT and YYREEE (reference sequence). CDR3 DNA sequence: TGTGCCAGCAGCCTAGGACTTTTGAGCACAGATACGCAGTATTTT. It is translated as CASSLGLLSTDTQYF. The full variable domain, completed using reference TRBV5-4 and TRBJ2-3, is ETGVTQSPTHLIKTRGQQVTLRCSSQSGHNTVSWYQQALGQGPQFIFQYYREEENGRGNFPPRFSGLQFPNYSSELNVNALELDDSALYLCASSLGLLSTDTQYFGPGTRLTVL.

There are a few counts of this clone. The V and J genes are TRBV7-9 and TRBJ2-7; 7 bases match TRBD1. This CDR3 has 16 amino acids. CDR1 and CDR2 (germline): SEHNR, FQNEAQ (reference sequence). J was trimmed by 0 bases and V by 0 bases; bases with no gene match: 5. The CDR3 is CASSLAATGSSYEQYF. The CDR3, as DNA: TGTGCCAGCAGCTTAGCTGCGACAGGGAGCTCCTACGAGCAGTACTTC.

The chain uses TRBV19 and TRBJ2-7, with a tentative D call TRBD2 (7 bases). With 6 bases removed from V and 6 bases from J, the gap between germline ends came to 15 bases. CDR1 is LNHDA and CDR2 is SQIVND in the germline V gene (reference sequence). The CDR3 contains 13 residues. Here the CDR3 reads CASRDRGGAEQYF. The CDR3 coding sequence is TGTGCCAGTAGGGATAGAGGGGGGGCCGAGCAGTACTTC.

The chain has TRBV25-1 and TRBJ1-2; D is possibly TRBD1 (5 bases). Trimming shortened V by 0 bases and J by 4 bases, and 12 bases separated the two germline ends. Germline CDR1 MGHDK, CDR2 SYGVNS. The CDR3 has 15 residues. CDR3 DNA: TGTGCCAGCAGTGAATACCTCGGGGGGACCTATGGCTACACCTTC. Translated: CASSEYLGGTYGYTF.

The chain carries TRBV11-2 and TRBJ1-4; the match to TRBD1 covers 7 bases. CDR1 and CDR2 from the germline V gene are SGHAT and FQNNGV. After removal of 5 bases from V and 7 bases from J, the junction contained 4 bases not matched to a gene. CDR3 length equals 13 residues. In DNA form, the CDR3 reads TGTGCCAGCAGCCCAGGGGGACGTGAAAAACTGTTTTTT. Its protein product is CASSPGGREKLFF. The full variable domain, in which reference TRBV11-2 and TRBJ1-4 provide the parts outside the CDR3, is EAGVAQSPRYKIIEKRQSVAFWCNPISGHATLYWYQQILGQGPKLLIQFQNNGVVDDSQLPKDRFSAERLKGVDSTLKIQPAKLEDSAVYLCASSPGGREKLFFGSGTQLSVL.

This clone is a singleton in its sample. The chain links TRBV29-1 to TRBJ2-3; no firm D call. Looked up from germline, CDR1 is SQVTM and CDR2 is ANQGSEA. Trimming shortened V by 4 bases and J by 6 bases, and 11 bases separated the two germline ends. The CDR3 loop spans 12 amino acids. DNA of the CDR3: TGCAGCGTTGGCCTAGAAGGCGATACGCAGTATTTT. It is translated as CSVGLEGDTQYF.

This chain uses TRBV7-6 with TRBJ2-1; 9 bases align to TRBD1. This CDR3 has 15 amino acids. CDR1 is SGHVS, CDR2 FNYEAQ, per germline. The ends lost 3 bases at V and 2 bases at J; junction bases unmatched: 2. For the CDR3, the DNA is TGTGCCAGCAGCTTCCGGACAGGGGCCTACAATGAGCAGTTCTTC. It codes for CASSFRTGAYNEQFF.

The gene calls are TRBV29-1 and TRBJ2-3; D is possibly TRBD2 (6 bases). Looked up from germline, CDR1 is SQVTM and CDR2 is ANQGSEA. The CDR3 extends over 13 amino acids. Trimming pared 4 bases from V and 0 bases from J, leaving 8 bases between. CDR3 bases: TGCAGCGTTGTAGCGGCAAGCACAGATACGCAGTATTTT. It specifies CSVVAASTDTQYF.

The CDR3 nucleotides read TGTGCCTGGAGTCACCAGGCAAACTATGGCTACACCTTC. Amino acids: CAWSHQANYGYTF. The chain links TRBV30 to TRBJ1-2; no clear D. V was cut by 2 bases and J by 2 bases, with 9 bases left in between. Germline CDR1 reads GTSNPN; CDR2 reads SVGIG (reference sequence). CDR3 length: 13 residues. The variable domain in full, with the rest retrieved from reference TRBV30 and TRBJ1-2, is SQTIHQWPATLVQPVGSPLSLECTVEGTSNPNLYWYRQAAGRGLQLLFYSVGIGQISSEVPQNLSASRPQDRQFILSSKKLLLSDSGFYLCAWSHQANYGYTFGSGTRLTVV.